This TCR beta chain was sequenced for a study of T cells in localized non-small cell lung cancer. Clones were read by immunoSEQ multiplex PCR, and TCRdb kept only the in-frame ones, dropping some. The table records around 19,000 clones, about 90% of them present only once. V lost 1 base, J lost 2 bases, and 3 bases stayed unmatched. The V gene's germline CDR1 is SGHVS and CDR2 FNYEAQ. The CDR3 loop spans 16 amino acids. The chain has TRBV7-6 and TRBJ2-1; 9 positions agree with TRBD2. The receptor's source is a woman aged 35 to 70 with stage I lung adenocarcinoma. Sequencing used peripheral blood, obtained before any cancer treatment. DNA for the CDR3: TGTGCCAGCAGCTTAGGTCCTAGCGGGACCTACAATGAGCAGTTCTTC. This gives the protein CASSLGPSGTYNEQFF.